This record covers a single T cell receptor (beta chain). The data were produced by immunoSEQ multiplex PCR, yet TCRdb's version contains in-frame clones alone and is incomplete. The sample totals under 150,000 clones. The sample originates from a study of T cell responses to AZD1222 COVID-19 vaccine. The CDR3 loop spans 16 amino acids. The germline V gene encodes CDR1 SGHRS and CDR2 YFSETQ. V trimming: 0 bases; J trimming: 8 bases; junction bases outside the gene matches: 12. This chain joins TRBV5-1 and TRBJ1-2; 8 bases align to TRBD1. The sequence came from an adult in good health. Input material: peripheral blood. CDR3 in DNA: TGCGCCAGCAGCTTGGATTACGGACAGGGAAAGGAAGGCTACACCTTC. This translates into CASSLDYGQGKEGYTF.